The text below deals with one TCR beta chain. This specimen comes from a study of blood T cell repertoires in COVID-19. Study at large: Some COVID-19 samples were acute and others convalescent; all came from the United States, Italy and Spain. Sample material is recorded as cDNA or gDNA derived from T cells, B-cell-depleted T cells, or PBMCs.

Original handling: Researchers report that nucleated cell counts were estimated from reference gene primer amplification. Profiled with immunoSEQ multiplex PCR; TCRdb holds only in-frame clones, not every one. V and J calls plus clone size are reproduced from that table; the DNA served to infer D and trimming. The sample shows some 310,000 clones, 85% to 90% of them seen only once. Seattle participants joined during active infection and were tracked over time. CDR3 length: 18 residues. Looked up from germline, CDR1 is MGHDK and CDR2 is SYGVNS. V lost 3 bases, J lost 4 bases, and 21 bases lay in between.

This receptor was identified in a woman in her 30s with COVID-19, enrolled during active disease. The chain is built from TRBV25-1 and TRBJ1-4; tentative D call: TRBD1 (5 bases). Input material: peripheral blood. The CDR3 nucleotides are TGTGCCAGCAGTGATATTGCCACGACGACAGCCTTTAATGAAAAACTGTTTTTT. Translating it yields CASSDIATTTAFNEKLFF.